This TCR beta chain emerged from a study of T cell repertoires in cytomegalovirus infection. Study-level background: Both CMV infection and a matching HLA type were indicated by public TCR beta signatures. Broader study findings: Accumulated public TCR beta family frequency recognized individuals carrying CMV together with the relevant HLA. The ex vivo response was dominated by HLA-C-restricted CMV-specific TCR beta clonotypes.

This clonotype was found many times. The antigen remains undetermined. TCRdb processed the reads anew with MiXCR; each CDR3 protein has one entry. The top ten clones hold approximately 18% of a sample with roughly 730,000 distinct CDR3 sequences, roughly 36% of them seen once. This CDR3 has 15 residues. V dropped 0 bases and J dropped 12; count of bases not matched to a gene: 9. In germline, CDR1 is SGHVS, CDR2 FQNEAQ. This TCR derives from a human donor in good health (CMV status not recorded). Some clones in this sample may be carry-over from other donors' samples. The sequencing here drew on cultured PBMCs, taken from culture after CMV antigen stimulation. V gene TRBV7-8 combines with J gene TRBJ1-4; 8 bases fit TRBD1. The CDR3 sequence is CASSLAWTGFYQLFF. The DNA of the CDR3 is TGTGCCAGCAGCTTAGCCTGGACAGGGTTCTACCAACTGTTTTTT.